Listed here are 27 T cell receptor beta chains from one sample, sequenced in a study of cytomegalovirus exposure and HLA in healthy donors. Primers included in the PCR were 60 Vbeta and 13 Jbeta primers. Sequenced by immunoSEQ multiplex PCR; TCRdb stores in-frame clones only, minus some. The sample data list 95,000 to 150,000 clones. Sequenced input: PBMCs. The receptor set was obtained from a man between 40 and 49 years old in good health and CMV-seronegative.

The chain uses TRBV7-9 and TRBJ2-1; perhaps TRBD1 as D (6 bases). The V gene lost 5 bases and the J gene lost 4 bases, with 18 bases spanning the gap. The germline V gene has CDR1 SEHNR and CDR2 FQNEAQ (reference sequence). This CDR3 region has 16 residues. The CDR3: CASSPLGASKYNEQFF. The CDR3 nucleotides are TGTGCCAGCAGCCCATTGGGGGCGTCCAAATACAATGAGCAGTTCTTC.

This chain uses TRBV2 with TRBJ2-5, with D possibly being TRBD2 (6 bases). Looked up from germline, CDR1 is SNHLY and CDR2 is FYNNEI. V was pared by 4 bases and J by 1 base, with 13 bases between. The CDR3 runs to 15 residues. As DNA, the CDR3 is TGTGCCAGCAGTGGGAGTAGCGGCTCCCAAGAGACCCAGTACTTC. This sequence encodes CASSGSSGSQETQYF.

The chain has TRBV30 and TRBJ1-2, with D uncertain. CDR1 and CDR2 from the germline V gene are GTSNPN and SVGIG (reference sequence). Trimming shortened V by 7 bases and J by 4 bases, and 19 bases separated the two germline ends. CDR3 length equals 14 residues. Written as DNA, the CDR3 is TGTGCCTCCAAAAAGGAGCTAAGGTCCTATGGCTACACCTTC. This encodes CASKKELRSYGYTF.

The J gene is TRBJ2-3, the V gene TRBV6-1; TRBD2 agrees at 7 bases. The length of the CDR3 is 18 residues. V was pared by 0 bases and J by 0 bases, with 9 bases of the junction left unmatched. Germline assignment: CDR1 MNHNS and CDR2 SASEGT. The CDR3 sequence is CASSEASGTGISTDTQYF. The CDR3 DNA follows: TGTGCCAGCAGTGAAGCGAGCGGGACCGGGATTAGCACAGATACGCAGTATTTT.

V is TRBV5-4 and J is TRBJ2-2; 7 nucleotides agree with TRBD1. With 3 bases clipped from V and 6 bases from J, the junction kept 8 bases outside the gene matches. This CDR3 spans 15 amino acids. The germline V gene has CDR1 SGHNT and CDR2 YYREEE (reference sequence). Written as DNA, the CDR3 is TGTGCCAGCAGCTCCCAGACAGGGTCGGCCGGGGAGCTGTTTTTT. As protein: CASSSQTGSAGELFF.

Concerning this clone: One end of the junction does not line up with germline, which may come from a read error. The chain uses TRBV7-9 and TRBJ1-1; D ambiguous. The CDR3 contains 14 residues. Germline lookup yields CDR1 SEHNR and CDR2 FQNEAQ (reference sequence). This CDR3 is CASNLVAANTEAFF. CDR3 in DNA: TGTGCCAGCAACTTAGTAGCGGCGAACACTGAAGCTTTCTTT.

The V call is TRBV7-9, the J call TRBJ2-7; 7 bases line up with TRBD1. Per the germline V gene, CDR1 is SEHNR and CDR2 is FQNEAQ (reference sequence). J lost 3 bases, V lost 3 bases, and 5 bases had no gene match. CDR3 length: 14 residues. The CDR3 coding sequence is TGTGCCAGCAGCTTCGGCAGGGGGATCTACGAGCAGTACTTC. Encoded protein: CASSFGRGIYEQYF.

V usage is TRBV28 and J usage is TRBJ1-4, with TRBD1 matching 9 bases. Trimming took 8 bases from V and 5 from J; bases not matched to a gene: 12. The germline CDR1 and CDR2 sequences are MDHEN and SYDVKM. This CDR3 spans 16 amino acids. In DNA, the CDR3 is TGTGCCAGCCACCCCCTGGGGGACAGGGACAATGAAAAACTGTTTTTT. Translation gives CASHPLGDRDNEKLFF.

The chain employs TRBV6-5 and TRBJ2-5, with D possibly matching TRBD1 (5 bases). The J call may not be correct, given that the DNA end is closer to TRBJ2-7. CDR1 is MNHEY and CDR2 is SVGAGI in the germline V gene. This CDR3 has 13 amino acids. The CDR3: CASSWRQGDEQYF. The CDR3 DNA is TGTGCCAGCAGTTGGCGGCAGGGCGACGAGCAGTACTTC.

This chain connects TRBV6-6 to TRBJ1-4, with D perhaps TRBD1 (5 bases). This CDR3 spans 14 amino acids. The V gene's germline CDR1 is MNHNY and CDR2 SVGAGI (reference sequence). Trimming removed 0 bases from V and 5 bases from J, with 7 bases in between. The CDR3 here is CASSYSGGNEKLFF. The CDR3 coding sequence is TGTGCCAGCAGTTACTCCGGGGGGAATGAAAAACTGTTTTTT.

The V and J genes are TRBV5-1 and TRBJ2-1; D is perhaps TRBD1 (6 bases). CDR1 is SGHRS and CDR2 is YFSETQ in the germline V gene. Trimming removed 0 bases at V and 3 bases at J, with 10 bases between. This CDR3 comprises 15 residues. This CDR3 is CASSLDGGIYNEQFF. The CDR3 nucleotides are TGCGCCAGCAGCTTGGATGGGGGCATCTACAATGAGCAGTTCTTC.

The rearrangement uses TRBV5-6 and TRBJ2-3, with 7 positions matching TRBD1. V trimming: 3 bases; J trimming: 3 bases; junction bases outside the gene matches: 10. The germline gives CDR1 SGHDT, CDR2 YYEEEE. This CDR3 region has 16 residues. CDR3 DNA: TGTGCCAGCAGCTACGACCGACAGGGCCTAACAGATACGCAGTATTTT. It codes for CASSYDRQGLTDTQYF.

V gene TRBV5-6 combines with J gene TRBJ1-5; 8 bases agree with TRBD1. The germline gives CDR1 SGHDT, CDR2 YYEEEE. CDR3 length: 14 residues. V lost 2 bases, J lost 6 bases, and 4 bases stayed unmatched. DNA of the CDR3: TGTGCCAGCAGCTTTGGACAGGGCGGTCAGCCCCAGCATTTT. This encodes CASSFGQGGQPQHF.

The V gene is TRBV7-2, the J gene TRBJ1-5; the D gene is possibly TRBD1 (5 bases). CDR1 and CDR2 from the germline V gene are SGHTA and FQGNSA. V shed 7 bases and J shed 7 bases, with 14 bases lying between them. CDR3 length: 13 residues. CDR3 region: CASTPQGVQPQHF. The CDR3 DNA reads TGTGCCAGCACCCCGCAGGGTGTCCAGCCCCAGCATTTT.

The genes are TRBV7-3 and TRBJ2-1; TRBD1 agrees at 7 bases. This CDR3 is 15 amino acids long. J was trimmed by 0 bases and V by 4 bases; bases with no gene match: 3. From germline, CDR1 is SGHTA and CDR2 FQGTGA. CDR3 DNA sequence: TGTGCCAGCAGCTCCACAGGGGACTCCTACAATGAGCAGTTCTTC. It encodes CASSSTGDSYNEQFF.

This chain links TRBV5-1 with TRBJ2-5, with D possibly TRBD2 on 5 matching bases. V shed 0 bases and J shed 7 bases, with 10 bases lying between them. CDR3 length: 13 residues. From germline, CDR1 is SGHRS and CDR2 YFSETQ. CDR3 amino acids: CASSLEDRGTQYF. As DNA, the CDR3 is TGCGCCAGCAGCTTGGAAGACCGGGGGACCCAGTACTTC. The variable domain in full, completed from reference TRBV5-1 and TRBJ2-5, reads KAGVTQTPRYLIKTRGQQVTLSCSPISGHRSVSWYQQTPGQGLQFLFEYFSETQRNKGNFPGRFSGRQFSNSRSEMNVSTLELGDSALYLCASSLEDRGTQYFGPGTRLLVL.

The rearrangement uses TRBV6-6 and TRBJ2-7, with 9 bases that match TRBD1. J was trimmed by 4 bases and V by 5 bases; bases with no gene match: 6. Germline V CDR1 and CDR2: MNHNY, SVGAGI (reference sequence). This CDR3 spans 14 amino acids. This CDR3 reads CASSDPGQGYEQYF. In nucleotides, the CDR3 is TGTGCCAGCAGTGACCCGGGACAGGGTTACGAGCAGTACTTC.

The chain carries TRBV9 and TRBJ2-3, with D unclear. Trimming shortened V by 4 bases and J by 0 bases, and 12 bases separated the two germline ends. The CDR3 loop spans 15 amino acids. Per germline, CDR1 SGDLS and CDR2 YYNGEE. CDR3 loop: CASSLILGSTDTQYF. In nucleotides, the CDR3 is TGTGCCAGCAGCCTTATCCTCGGGAGCACAGATACGCAGTATTTT.

V and J are TRBV29-1 and TRBJ2-7, with 8 bases fitting TRBD2. CDR1 SQVTM and CDR2 ANQGSEA come from the germline V gene. The CDR3 runs 13 residues. J was trimmed by 9 bases and V by 7 bases; bases with no gene match: 14. The CDR3 is CSALRGGAQVQYF. Here the CDR3 DNA reads TGCAGCGCCCTCCGGGGGGGCGCACAGGTGCAGTACTTC.

The chain employs TRBV2 and TRBJ2-1, with 10 positions matching TRBD2. With 2 bases clipped from V and 7 bases from J, the junction kept 5 bases outside the gene matches. The CDR3 totals 15 residues. Germline CDR1 and CDR2: SNHLY and FYNNEI. Here the CDR3 DNA reads TGTGCCAGCAGTGAACTAGCGGGAGTCTTGAATGAGCAGTTCTTC. Its translation is CASSELAGVLNEQFF.

This chain links TRBV5-6 with TRBJ2-3, with 12 bases aligning to TRBD2. The junction had 3 bases not matched to a gene; V was cut back by 4 bases and J by 0 bases. CDR1 and CDR2 from the germline V gene are SGHDT and YYEEEE. CDR3 length: 16 amino acids. The CDR3, as DNA: TGTGCCAGCAGCGTGGGACTAGCGGGCAGCACAGATACGCAGTATTTT. It encodes CASSVGLAGSTDTQYF.

The J gene is TRBJ1-5, the V gene TRBV5-5; possible D gene TRBD1, 6 bases. Germline V lookup: CDR1 SGHKS, CDR2 YYEKEE (reference sequence). V was clipped by 4 bases and J by 2 bases, with 19 bases between them. This CDR3 is 17 amino acids long. The CDR3 region has the DNA TGTGCCAGCAGCAGGGACATACGCGGGTGGGGCAATCAGCCCCAGCATTTT. Its protein product is CASSRDIRGWGNQPQHF.

The chain links TRBV27 to TRBJ1-2, with 8 bases that match TRBD1. Germline-derived CDR1 and CDR2 are MNHEY and SMNVEV (reference sequence). J lost 8 bases, V lost 5 bases, and 10 bases had no gene match. The CDR3 totals 14 residues. The CDR3 nucleotides read TGTGCCAGCAGTAAACCCGGGACAGGATACGGCTACACCTTC. As protein: CASSKPGTGYGYTF.

The chain is built from TRBV28 and TRBJ1-2; 8 positions match TRBD1. This CDR3 comprises 13 residues. The V gene end was trimmed by 6 bases and the J gene end by 4 bases; junction bases not matched to a gene: 4. In germline, CDR1 is MDHEN, CDR2 SYDVKM. The CDR3 DNA follows: TGTGCCAGCAGCTCAACAGGGGGCTATGGCTACACCTTC. Amino acids: CASSSTGGYGYTF.

The chain links TRBV4-2 to TRBJ1-2; D gene ambiguous. The CDR3 runs to 16 residues. The germline V gene has CDR1 LGHNA and CDR2 YNFKEQ. Trimming shortened V by 1 base and J by 4 bases, and 16 bases separated the two germline ends. The CDR3 bases are TGTGCCAGCAGCCAAGGGCGGGTACAGCCCTCCTATGGCTACACCTTC. Encoded protein: CASSQGRVQPSYGYTF.

This chain links TRBV4-1 with TRBJ2-1, with 11 bases matching TRBD2. V lost 3 bases, J lost 1 base, and 5 bases stayed unmatched. Germline V gene data show CDR1 as MGHRA and CDR2 as YSYEKL. The CDR3 totals 17 residues. CDR3 residues: CASSHYSGRASYNEQFF. Written as DNA, the CDR3 is TGCGCCAGCAGCCATTATAGCGGGAGGGCTTCCTACAATGAGCAGTTCTTC.

The chain uses TRBV2 and TRBJ2-7; a possible D gene is TRBD2 (7 bases). Trimming removed 2 bases from V and 8 bases from J, with 16 bases in between. Germline CDR1 is SNHLY and CDR2 is FYNNEI. The CDR3 spans 14 residues. CDR3 region: CASSERGRGTQQYF. The CDR3 bases are TGTGCCAGCAGTGAACGAGGGAGGGGGACGCAGCAGTACTTC.